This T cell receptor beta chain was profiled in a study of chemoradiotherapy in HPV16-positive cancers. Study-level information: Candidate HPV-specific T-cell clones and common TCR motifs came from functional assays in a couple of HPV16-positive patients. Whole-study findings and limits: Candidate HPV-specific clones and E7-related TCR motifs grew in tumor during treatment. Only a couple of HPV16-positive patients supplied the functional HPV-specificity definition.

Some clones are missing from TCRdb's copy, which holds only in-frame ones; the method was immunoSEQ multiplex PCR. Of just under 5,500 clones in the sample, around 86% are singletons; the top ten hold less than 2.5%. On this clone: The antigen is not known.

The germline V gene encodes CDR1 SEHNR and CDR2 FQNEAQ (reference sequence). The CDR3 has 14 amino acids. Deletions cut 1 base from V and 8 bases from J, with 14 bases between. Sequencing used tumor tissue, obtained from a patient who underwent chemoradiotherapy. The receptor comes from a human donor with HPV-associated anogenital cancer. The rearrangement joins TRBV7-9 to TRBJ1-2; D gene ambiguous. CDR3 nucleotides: TGTGCCAGCAGCTTAGGTAAAGGGTTAAGCGGCTACACCTTC. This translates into CASSLGKGLSGYTF.